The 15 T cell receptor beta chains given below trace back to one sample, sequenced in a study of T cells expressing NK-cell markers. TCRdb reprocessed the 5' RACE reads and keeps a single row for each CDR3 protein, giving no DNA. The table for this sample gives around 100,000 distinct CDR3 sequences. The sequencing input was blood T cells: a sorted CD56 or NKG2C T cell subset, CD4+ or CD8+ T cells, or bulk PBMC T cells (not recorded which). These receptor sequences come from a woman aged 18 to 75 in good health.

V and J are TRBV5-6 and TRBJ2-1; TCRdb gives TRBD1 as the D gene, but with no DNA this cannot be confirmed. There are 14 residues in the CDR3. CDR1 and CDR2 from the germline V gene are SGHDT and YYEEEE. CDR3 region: CASSLSPGSVEQFF.

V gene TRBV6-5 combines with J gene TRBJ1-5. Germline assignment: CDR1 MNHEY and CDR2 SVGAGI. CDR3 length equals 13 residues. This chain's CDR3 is CASSYLGSQPQHF.

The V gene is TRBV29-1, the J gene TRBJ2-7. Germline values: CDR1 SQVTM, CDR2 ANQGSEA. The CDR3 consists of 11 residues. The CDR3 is CSVWESHEQYF.

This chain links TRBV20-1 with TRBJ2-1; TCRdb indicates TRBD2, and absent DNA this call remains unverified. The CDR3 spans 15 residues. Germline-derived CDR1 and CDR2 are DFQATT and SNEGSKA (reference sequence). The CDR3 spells CSARLRRGVGNEQFF.

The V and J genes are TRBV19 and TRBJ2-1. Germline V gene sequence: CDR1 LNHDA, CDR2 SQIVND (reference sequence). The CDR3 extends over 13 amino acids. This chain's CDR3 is CASSILGYNEQFF.

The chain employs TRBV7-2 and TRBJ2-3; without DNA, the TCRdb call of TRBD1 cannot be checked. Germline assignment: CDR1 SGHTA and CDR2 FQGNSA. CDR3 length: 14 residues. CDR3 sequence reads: CASSLVGPTDTQYF.

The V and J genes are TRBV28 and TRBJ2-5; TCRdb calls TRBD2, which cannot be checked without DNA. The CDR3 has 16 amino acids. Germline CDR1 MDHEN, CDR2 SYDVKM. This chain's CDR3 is CASSFEASGSGKTQYF.

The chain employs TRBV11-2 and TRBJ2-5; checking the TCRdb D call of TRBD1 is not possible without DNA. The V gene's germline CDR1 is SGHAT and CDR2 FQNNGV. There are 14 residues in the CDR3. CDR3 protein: CASSLGQGGETQYF. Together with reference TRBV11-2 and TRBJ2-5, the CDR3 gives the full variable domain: EAGVAQSPRYKIIEKRQSVAFWCNPISGHATLYWYQQILGQGPKLLIQFQNNGVVDDSQLPKDRFSAERLKGVDSTLKIQPAKLEDSAVYLCASSLGQGGETQYFGPGTRLLVL.

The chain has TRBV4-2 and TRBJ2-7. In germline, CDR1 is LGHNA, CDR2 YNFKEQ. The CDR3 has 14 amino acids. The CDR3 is CASSQEGRTYEQYF.

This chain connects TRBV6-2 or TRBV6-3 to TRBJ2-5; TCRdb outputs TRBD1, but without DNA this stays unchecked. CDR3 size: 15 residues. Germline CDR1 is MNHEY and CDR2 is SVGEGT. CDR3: CASSYGDTLAETQYF.

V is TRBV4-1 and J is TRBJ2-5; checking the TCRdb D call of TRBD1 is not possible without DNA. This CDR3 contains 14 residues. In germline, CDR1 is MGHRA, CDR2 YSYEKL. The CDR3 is CASSQGTTKKTQYF.

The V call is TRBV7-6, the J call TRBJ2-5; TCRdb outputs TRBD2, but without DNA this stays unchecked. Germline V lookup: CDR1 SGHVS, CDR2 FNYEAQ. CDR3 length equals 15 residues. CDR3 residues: CASSLVEGLRETQYF.

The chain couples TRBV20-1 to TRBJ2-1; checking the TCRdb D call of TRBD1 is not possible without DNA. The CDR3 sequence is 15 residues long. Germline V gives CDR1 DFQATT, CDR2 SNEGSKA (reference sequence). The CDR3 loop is CSAKHRDRDYNEQFF.

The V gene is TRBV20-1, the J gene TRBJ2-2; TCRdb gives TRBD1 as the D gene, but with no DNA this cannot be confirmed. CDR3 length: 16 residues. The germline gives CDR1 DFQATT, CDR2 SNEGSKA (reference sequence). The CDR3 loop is CSARDGQNRNTGELFF.

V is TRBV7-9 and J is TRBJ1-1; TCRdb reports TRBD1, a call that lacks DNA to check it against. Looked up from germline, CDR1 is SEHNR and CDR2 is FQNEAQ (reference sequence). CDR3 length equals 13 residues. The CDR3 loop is CASSLGGGFGAFF.